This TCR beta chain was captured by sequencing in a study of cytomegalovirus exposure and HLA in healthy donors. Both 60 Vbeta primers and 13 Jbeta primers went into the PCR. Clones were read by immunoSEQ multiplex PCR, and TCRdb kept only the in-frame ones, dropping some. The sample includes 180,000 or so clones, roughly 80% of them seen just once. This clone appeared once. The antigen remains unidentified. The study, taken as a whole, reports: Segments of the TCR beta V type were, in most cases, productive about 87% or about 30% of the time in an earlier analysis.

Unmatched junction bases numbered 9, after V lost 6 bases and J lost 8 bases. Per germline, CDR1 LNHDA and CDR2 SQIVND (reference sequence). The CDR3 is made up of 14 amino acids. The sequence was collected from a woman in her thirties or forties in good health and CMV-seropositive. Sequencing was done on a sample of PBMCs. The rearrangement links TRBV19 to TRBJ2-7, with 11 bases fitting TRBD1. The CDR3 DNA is TGTGCCAGTAGCGAGGACAGGGGGCATGGTAAGCAGTACTTC. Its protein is CASSEDRGHGKQYF.